These 8 T cell receptor beta chains were sequenced from one sample in a study of cytomegalovirus exposure and HLA in healthy donors. Use of 60 Vbeta and 13 Jbeta primers characterized the PCR. Here immunoSEQ multiplex PCR was the method, and the copy in TCRdb shows in-frame clones only, minus some. The sample holds 43,000 or so clones; around 64% are singletons and the top ten take roughly 8.9%. Sequenced: PBMCs. The source is a human donor in good health.

The table lists this clone with a few counts. This chain links TRBV7-9 with TRBJ2-2; 8 nucleotides line up with TRBD2. Germline V gives CDR1 SEHNR, CDR2 FQNEAQ (reference sequence). Unmatched junction bases numbered 6, after V lost 5 bases and J lost 7 bases. The CDR3 runs 14 residues. The CDR3 bases are TGTGCCAGCAGCCTGCGGGGGGCGGACGGGGAGCTGTTTTTT. Amino acids: CASSLRGADGELFF.

This chain links TRBV19 with TRBJ2-7; 7 bases are a match to TRBD1. CDR1 is LNHDA and CDR2 is SQIVND in the germline V gene (reference sequence). This CDR3 has 14 residues. J gave up 2 bases and V 7 bases, and 8 bases lay outside the gene matches. DNA for the CDR3: TGTGCCAGTATCGAGATTACAGGGGCCTACGAGCAGTACTTC. Translated: CASIEITGAYEQYF.

This chain joins TRBV2 and TRBJ2-2, with 8 bases matching TRBD1. Germline loops: CDR1 SNHLY, CDR2 FYNNEI. The CDR3 is 15 residues long. The V segment lost 9 bases and the J segment 3 bases; nucleotides outside the gene matches: 9. CDR3 nucleotides: TGTGCCAGGGGTGGCAGGGGGCCGGACACCGGGGAGCTGTTTTTT. Translated: CARGGRGPDTGELFF. The entire variable domain, with the rest obtained from reference TRBV2 and TRBJ2-2, is as follows: EPEVTQTPSHQVTQMGQEVILRCVPISNHLYFYWYRQILGQKVEFLVSFYNNEISEKSEIFDDQFSVERPDGSNFTLKIRSTKLEDSAMYFCARGGRGPDTGELFFGEGSRLTVL.

The chain couples TRBV15 to TRBJ2-1; D gene unclear. Between the trimmed V and J ends, which lost 0 bases and 11 bases, there was a span of 14 bases. The CDR3 is made up of 14 amino acids. Per the germline V gene, CDR1 is LNHNV and CDR2 is YYDKDF (reference sequence). The CDR3 bases are TGTGCCACCAGCAGAGATCAAGCAGGTTTGAAGCAGTTCTTC. Its translation: CATSRDQAGLKQFF. The whole variable domain, remainder taken from reference TRBV15 and TRBJ2-1, is DAMVIQNPRYQVTQFGKPVTLSCSQTLNHNVMYWYQQKSSQAPKLLFHYYDKDFNNEADTPDNFQSRRPNTSFCFLDIRSPGLGDTAMYLCATSRDQAGLKQFFGPGTRLTVL.

This chain uses TRBV4-3 with TRBJ1-2, with TRBD1 matching 9 bases. J was trimmed by 5 bases and V by 3 bases; bases with no gene match: 10. The CDR3 runs 16 residues. Germline V gene lookup returns CDR1 LGHNA and CDR2 YSLEER. The CDR3: CASSHPNRGRGYGYTF. The CDR3, as DNA: TGCGCCAGCAGCCATCCCAACAGGGGGCGCGGGTATGGCTACACCTTC.

This chain uses TRBV7-2 with TRBJ2-3; the match to TRBD2 covers 9 bases. CDR3 length: 15 amino acids. CDR1 is SGHTA, CDR2 FQGNSA, per germline. The V segment lost 5 bases and the J segment 1 base; nucleotides outside the gene matches: 4. The CDR3: CASSRAGGGTDTQYF. Written as DNA, the CDR3 is TGTGCCAGCAGCCGAGCGGGGGGAGGCACAGATACGCAGTATTTT.

This sequence joins TRBV27 and TRBJ1-2; the D gene is possibly TRBD1 (5 bases). This CDR3 has 12 amino acids. Germline V lookup: CDR1 MNHEY, CDR2 SMNVEV (reference sequence). V lost 6 bases, J lost 8 bases, and 13 bases lay in between. This CDR3 reads CASRGTNRGYTF. For the CDR3, the DNA is TGTGCCAGCAGGGGTACTAACAGGGGCTACACCTTC.

This chain joins TRBV7-8 and TRBJ1-1; 11 bases map to TRBD1. Germline V gives CDR1 SGHVS, CDR2 FQNEAQ. The CDR3 has 17 amino acids. Germline trimming cut 0 bases from V and 5 bases from J; bases unmatched to any gene: 8. Here the CDR3 reads CASSLAGGTGGRTEAFF. The DNA of the CDR3 is TGTGCCAGCAGCTTAGCTGGTGGGACAGGGGGTCGGACTGAAGCTTTCTTT.